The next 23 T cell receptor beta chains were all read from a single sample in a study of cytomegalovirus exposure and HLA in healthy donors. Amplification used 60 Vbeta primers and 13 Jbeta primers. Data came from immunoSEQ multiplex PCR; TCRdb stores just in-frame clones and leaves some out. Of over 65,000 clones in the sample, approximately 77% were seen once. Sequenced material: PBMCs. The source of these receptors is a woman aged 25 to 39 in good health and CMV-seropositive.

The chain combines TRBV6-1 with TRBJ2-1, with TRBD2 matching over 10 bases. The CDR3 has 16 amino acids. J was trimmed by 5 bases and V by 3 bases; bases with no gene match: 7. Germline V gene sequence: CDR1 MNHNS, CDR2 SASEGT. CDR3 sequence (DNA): TGTGCCAGCAGTGACACGGGACTAGCGCCCCACAATGAGCAGTTCTTC. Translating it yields CASSDTGLAPHNEQFF.

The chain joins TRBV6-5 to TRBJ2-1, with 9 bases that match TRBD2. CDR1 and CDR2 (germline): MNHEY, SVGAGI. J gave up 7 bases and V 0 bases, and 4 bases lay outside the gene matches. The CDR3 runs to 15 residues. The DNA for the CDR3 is TGTGCCAGCAGTTACTCGGGGACTAGCCTTAATGAGCAGTTCTTC. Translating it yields CASSYSGTSLNEQFF.

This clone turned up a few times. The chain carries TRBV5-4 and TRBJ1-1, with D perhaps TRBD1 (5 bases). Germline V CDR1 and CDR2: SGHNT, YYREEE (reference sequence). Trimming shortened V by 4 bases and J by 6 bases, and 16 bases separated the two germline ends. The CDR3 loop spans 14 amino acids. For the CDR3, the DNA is TGTGCCAGCAGCGGTGGGGACTCGCACTCTGAAGCTTTCTTT. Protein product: CASSGGDSHSEAFF. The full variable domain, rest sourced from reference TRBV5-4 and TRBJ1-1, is ETGVTQSPTHLIKTRGQQVTLRCSSQSGHNTVSWYQQALGQGPQFIFQYYREEENGRGNFPPRFSGLQFPNYSSELNVNALELDDSALYLCASSGGDSHSEAFFGQGTRLTVV.

In DNA form, the CDR3 reads TGTGCCGGGCGGGGACAGGGCCGCTATGGCTACACCTTC. Translated, it gives CAGRGQGRYGYTF. The chain carries TRBV2 and TRBJ1-2; 9 nucleotides match TRBD1. With V trimmed by 11 bases and J by 4 bases, 8 bases remained unmatched. This CDR3 contains 13 residues. Germline values: CDR1 SNHLY, CDR2 FYNNEI.

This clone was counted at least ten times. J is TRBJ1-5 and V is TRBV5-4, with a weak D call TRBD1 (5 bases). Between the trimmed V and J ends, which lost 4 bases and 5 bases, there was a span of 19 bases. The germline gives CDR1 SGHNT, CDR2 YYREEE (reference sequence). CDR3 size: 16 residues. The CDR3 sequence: CASSPGRGRADQPQHF. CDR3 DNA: TGTGCCAGCAGCCCCGGTCGGGGGAGGGCAGATCAGCCCCAGCATTTT.

The CDR3 sequence is CASSVGTSSTGELFF. The CDR3 nucleotides read TGTGCCAGCAGCGTAGGGACTAGTAGCACCGGGGAGCTGTTTTTT. The V call is TRBV9, the J call TRBJ2-2; 7 bases agree with TRBD2. V trimming: 0 bases; J trimming: 4 bases; junction bases outside the gene matches: 3. The CDR3 consists of 15 residues. Germline V gives CDR1 SGDLS, CDR2 YYNGEE.

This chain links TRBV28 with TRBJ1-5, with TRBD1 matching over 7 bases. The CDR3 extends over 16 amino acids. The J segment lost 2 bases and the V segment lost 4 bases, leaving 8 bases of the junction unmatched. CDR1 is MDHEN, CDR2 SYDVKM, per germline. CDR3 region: CASSSPGGDRNQPQHF. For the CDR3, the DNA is TGTGCCAGCAGTTCCCCAGGGGGTGACCGCAATCAGCCCCAGCATTTT.

The DNA of the CDR3 is TGTGCCAGCTCACCTTTCCAGGCCGATGAAGCTTTCTTT. As protein: CASSPFQADEAFF. The chain uses TRBV18 and TRBJ1-1; D gene ambiguous. The CDR3 extends over 13 amino acids. Germline CDR1 is KGHSH and CDR2 is LQKENI. V lost 3 bases and J lost 7, with 12 bases in between. The complete variable domain, with remaining parts taken from reference TRBV18 and TRBJ1-1, reads NAGVMQNPRHLVRRRGQEARLRCSPMKGHSHVYWYRQLPEEGLKFMVYLQKENIIDESGMPKERFSAEFPKEGPSILRIQQVVRGDSAAYFCASSPFQADEAFFGQGTRLTVV.

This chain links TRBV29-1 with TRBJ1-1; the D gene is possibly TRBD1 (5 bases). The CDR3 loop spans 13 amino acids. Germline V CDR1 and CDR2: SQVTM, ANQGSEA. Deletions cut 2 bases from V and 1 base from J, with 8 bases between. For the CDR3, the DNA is TGCAGCGTTGAACGGGACTCGAACACTGAAGCTTTCTTT. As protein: CSVERDSNTEAFF.

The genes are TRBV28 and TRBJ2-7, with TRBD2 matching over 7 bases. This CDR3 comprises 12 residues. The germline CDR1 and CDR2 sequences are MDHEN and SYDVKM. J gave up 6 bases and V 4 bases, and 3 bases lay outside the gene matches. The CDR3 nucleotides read TGTGCCAGCAGTTGGACGGGAGGCGAGCAGTACTTC. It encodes CASSWTGGEQYF.

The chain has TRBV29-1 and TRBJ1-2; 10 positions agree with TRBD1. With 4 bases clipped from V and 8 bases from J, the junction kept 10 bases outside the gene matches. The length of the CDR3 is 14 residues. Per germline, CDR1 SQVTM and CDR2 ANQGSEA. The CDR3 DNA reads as TGCAGCGTTGGCCCGACGACAGGGGGCGGGGGCTACACCTTC. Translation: CSVGPTTGGGGYTF.

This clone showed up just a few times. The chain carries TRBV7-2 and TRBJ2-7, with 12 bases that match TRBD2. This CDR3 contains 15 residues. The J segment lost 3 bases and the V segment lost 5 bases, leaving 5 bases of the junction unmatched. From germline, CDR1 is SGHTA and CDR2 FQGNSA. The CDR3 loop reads CASSVWTSGNYEQYF. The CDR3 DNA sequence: TGTGCCAGCAGCGTATGGACTAGCGGGAACTACGAGCAGTACTTC. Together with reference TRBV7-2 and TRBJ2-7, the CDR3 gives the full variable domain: GAGVSQSPSNKVTEKGKDVELRCDPISGHTALYWYRQSLGQGLEFLIYFQGNSAPDKSGLPSDRFSAERTGGSVSTLTIQRTQQEDSAVYLCASSVWTSGNYEQYFGPGTRLTVT.

Written as DNA, the CDR3 is TGTGCCAGTAACCGGTGGGGGACTGATCAGCCCCAGCATTTT. This encodes CASNRWGTDQPQHF. The V call is TRBV6-1, the J call TRBJ1-5, with TRBD1 as a possible D gene (5 bases). Trimming took off 9 bases at V and 5 bases at J, with 17 bases between the two ends. This CDR3 region has 14 residues. Germline CDR1 is MNHNS and CDR2 is SASEGT.

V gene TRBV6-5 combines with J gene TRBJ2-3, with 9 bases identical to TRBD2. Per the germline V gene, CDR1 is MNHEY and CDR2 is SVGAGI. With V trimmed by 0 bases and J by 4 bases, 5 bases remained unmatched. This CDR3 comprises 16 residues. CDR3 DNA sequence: TGTGCCAGCAGTTACTCGATTAGCGGGAGCCCAGATACGCAGTATTTT. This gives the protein CASSYSISGSPDTQYF.

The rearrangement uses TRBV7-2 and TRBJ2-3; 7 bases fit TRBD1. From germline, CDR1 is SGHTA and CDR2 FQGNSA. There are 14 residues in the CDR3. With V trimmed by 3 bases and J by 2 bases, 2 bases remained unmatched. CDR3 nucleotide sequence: TGTGCCAGCAGCTTGACAGGGTTCACAGATACGCAGTATTTT. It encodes CASSLTGFTDTQYF. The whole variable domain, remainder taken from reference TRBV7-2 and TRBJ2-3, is GAGVSQSPSNKVTEKGKDVELRCDPISGHTALYWYRQSLGQGLEFLIYFQGNSAPDKSGLPSDRFSAERTGGSVSTLTIQRTQQEDSAVYLCASSLTGFTDTQYFGPGTRLTVL.

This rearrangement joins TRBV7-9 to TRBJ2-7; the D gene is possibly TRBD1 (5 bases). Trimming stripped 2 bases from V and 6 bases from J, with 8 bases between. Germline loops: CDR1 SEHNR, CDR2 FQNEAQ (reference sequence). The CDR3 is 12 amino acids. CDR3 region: CASSLLGVEQYF. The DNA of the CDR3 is TGTGCCAGCAGCTTACTAGGGGTCGAGCAGTACTTC.

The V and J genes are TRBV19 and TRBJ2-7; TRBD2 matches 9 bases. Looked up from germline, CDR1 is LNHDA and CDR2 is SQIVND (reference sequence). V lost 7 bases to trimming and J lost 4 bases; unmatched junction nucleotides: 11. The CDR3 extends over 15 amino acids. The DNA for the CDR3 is TGTGCCAGTACTCCCCGCGGGACTAGCCTTTACGAGCAGTACTTC. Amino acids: CASTPRGTSLYEQYF.

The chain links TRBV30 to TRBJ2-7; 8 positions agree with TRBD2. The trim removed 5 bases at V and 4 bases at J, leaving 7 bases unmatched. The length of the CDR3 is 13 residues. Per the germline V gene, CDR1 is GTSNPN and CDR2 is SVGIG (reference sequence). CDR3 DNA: TGTGCCTGGGGGAGCGGGAGTCTGTACGAGCAGTACTTC. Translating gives CAWGSGSLYEQYF.

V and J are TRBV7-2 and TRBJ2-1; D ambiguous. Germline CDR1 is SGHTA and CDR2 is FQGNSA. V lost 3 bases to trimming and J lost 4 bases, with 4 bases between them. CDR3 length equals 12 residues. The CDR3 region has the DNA TGTGCCAGCAGCTTGAGATACAATGAGCAGTTCTTC. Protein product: CASSLRYNEQFF.

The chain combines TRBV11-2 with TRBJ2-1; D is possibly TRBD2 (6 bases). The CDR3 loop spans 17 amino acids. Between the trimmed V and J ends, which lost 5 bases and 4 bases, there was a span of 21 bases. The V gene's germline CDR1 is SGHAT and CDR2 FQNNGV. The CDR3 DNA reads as TGTGCCAGCAGCCGCCCGGGACTTCCTCTTAGGTACAATGAGCAGTTCTTC. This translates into CASSRPGLPLRYNEQFF.

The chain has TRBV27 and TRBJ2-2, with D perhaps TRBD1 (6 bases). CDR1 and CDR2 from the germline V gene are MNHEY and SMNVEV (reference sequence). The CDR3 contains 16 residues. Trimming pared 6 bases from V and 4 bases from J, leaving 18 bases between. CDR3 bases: TGTGCCAGCAGGCCCACCACAGGGCCGGGCACCGGGGAGCTGTTTTTT. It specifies CASRPTTGPGTGELFF.

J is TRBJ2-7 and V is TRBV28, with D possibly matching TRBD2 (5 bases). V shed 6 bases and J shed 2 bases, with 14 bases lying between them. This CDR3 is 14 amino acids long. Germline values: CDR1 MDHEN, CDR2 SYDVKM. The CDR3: CASRGSSPTYEQYF. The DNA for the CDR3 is TGTGCCAGCAGAGGGTCTAGCCCCACCTACGAGCAGTACTTC.

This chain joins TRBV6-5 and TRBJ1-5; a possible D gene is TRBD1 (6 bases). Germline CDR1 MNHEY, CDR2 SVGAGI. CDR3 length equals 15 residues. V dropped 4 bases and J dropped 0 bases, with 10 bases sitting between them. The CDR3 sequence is CASSFSGVSNQPQHF. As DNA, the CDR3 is TGTGCCAGCAGTTTCTCAGGGGTTAGCAATCAGCCCCAGCATTTT.